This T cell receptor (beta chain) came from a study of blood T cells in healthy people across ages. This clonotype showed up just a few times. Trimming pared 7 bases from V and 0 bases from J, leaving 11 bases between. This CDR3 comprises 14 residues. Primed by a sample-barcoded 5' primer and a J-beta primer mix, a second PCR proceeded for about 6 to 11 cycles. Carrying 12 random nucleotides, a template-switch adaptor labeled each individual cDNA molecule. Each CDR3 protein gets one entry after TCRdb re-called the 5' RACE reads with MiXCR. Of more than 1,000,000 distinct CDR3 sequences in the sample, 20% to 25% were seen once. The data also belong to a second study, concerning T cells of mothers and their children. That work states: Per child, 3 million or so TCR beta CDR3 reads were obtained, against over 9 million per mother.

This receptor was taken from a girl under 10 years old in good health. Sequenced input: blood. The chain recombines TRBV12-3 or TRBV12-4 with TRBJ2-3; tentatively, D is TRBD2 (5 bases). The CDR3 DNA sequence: TGTGCCAGCATGGAGAGGGTTAGCACAGATACGCAGTATTTT. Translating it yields CASMERVSTDTQYF.